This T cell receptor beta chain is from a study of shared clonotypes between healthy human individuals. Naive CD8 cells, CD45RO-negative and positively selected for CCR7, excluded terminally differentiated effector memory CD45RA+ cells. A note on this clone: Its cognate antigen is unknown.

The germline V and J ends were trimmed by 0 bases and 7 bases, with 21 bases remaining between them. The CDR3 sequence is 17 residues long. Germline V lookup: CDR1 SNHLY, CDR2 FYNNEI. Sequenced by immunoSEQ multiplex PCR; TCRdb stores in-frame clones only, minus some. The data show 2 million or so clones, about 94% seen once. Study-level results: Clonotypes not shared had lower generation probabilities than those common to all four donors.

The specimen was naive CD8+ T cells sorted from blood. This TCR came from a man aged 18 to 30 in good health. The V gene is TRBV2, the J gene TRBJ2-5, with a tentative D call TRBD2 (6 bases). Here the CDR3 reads CASSEAGPSVIWGTQYF. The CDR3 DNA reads TGTGCCAGCAGTGAAGCGGGACCTAGCGTCATATGGGGGACCCAGTACTTC.